This TCR beta chain is from a study of cytomegalovirus exposure and HLA in healthy donors (dated by TCRdb to the late 2010s). Regarding the study in general: An earlier analysis of approximately 640 of the donors reported 250 to 350 Gb of sequence data and 117 million unique TCR beta sequences from some 180 million T cells. Approximately 300 gigabases of sequencing data and roughly 80 million unique TCR sequences made up an early release that covered around 640 HLA-typed donors. The genetic ancestry cluster associated with self-reported Caucasian donors included over 65% of the roughly 410 genotyped donors. The aim of the study was to test whether cataloging public T cell receptors could identify signatures of past pathogen exposure. Using immunosequencing, the study profiled T cell repertoires from about 620 subjects and related those repertoires to cytomegalovirus serostatus. A separate validation cohort of 100 to 150 different subjects was used in addition to the roughly 670-subject first cohort. To predict cytomegalovirus infection status, the study combined high-throughput TCR immunosequencing, statistical association of individual TCRs with disease status, and machine learning. A later analysis re-examined previously published TCR beta repertoires from roughly 650 donors and added high-resolution HLA genotyping to investigate patterns of TCR occurrence. In the later analysis, no new phenotypic data were used to find candidate immune exposures; instead, reliance was placed on TCR beta sequences and their occurrence across donors. In an earlier analysis of more than 550 of the donors, high-throughput TCR beta sequencing was used to judge whether each TCR beta V gene segment behaved as functional or pseudogenic. Donor age, sex, ethnicity and CMV serostatus were compiled together with the repertoire data. A later genetic analysis took genome-wide SNP genotypes for about 55% of the 666 donors and used that subset as a discovery cohort. All discovery cohort repertoires had been generated using a single sequencing platform. Both class I and class II loci were covered by HLA typing, at four-digit resolution. The number of donors typed differed by locus, with roughly 620-630 for A, B, C, DRB1 and DQB1, around 560 for DQA1, nearly 610 for DPA1, and around 460 for DPB1. Four or five DR-DQ haplotypes were handled as single units for association and clustering because linkage in the cohort was strong. Among roughly 400 genotyped donors of the cohort, an average of roughly 230,000 unique TCR beta nucleotide sequences was sequenced per donor, of which 15% to 20% were non-productive. On the study overall, not on this receptor specifically: According to a later genetic analysis, donors in an Asian-associated ancestry cluster had fewer N-insertions in productive TCRs than the approximately 610-donor mean. Linkage disequilibrium might explain the correlated functional status among segregating V segments, but an unknown experimental factor could not be excluded. A later analysis found that HLA-associated TCR beta chains were more clonally expanded and had lower generation probabilities than equally common non-associated chains. The study listed 170 or so TCR beta chains as associated with cytomegalovirus. The only immune exposure information available for the cohort was CMV serostatus. Several of the top co-occurrence clusters appeared to be linked to parvovirus B19, influenza, CMV and Epstein-Barr virus, according to a later analysis. Roughly uniform sequencing depth across donors was assumed in presence/absence analyses, although this assumption may not hold. A later analysis associated about 17,000 TCR beta sequences with specific HLA alleles at a false discovery rate of 0.05. In this cohort, only TCR beta chains were sequenced, and detectable features were limited by the absence of alpha or paired-chain data. Because counts were too low, about 17 rarely observed V segments, including chromosome 9 orphons, were excluded from the earlier analysis of 587 of the donors. The sequencing pipeline was judged likely to have produced a cluster of highly shared sequence variants as a technical artifact. Because the 87-base-pair reads could not distinguish some IMGT-functional V segments, including TRBV6-2 and TRBV6-3, those segments were excluded. Because HLA typing was unavailable for some donors at each locus, only the typed subset was used in association tests. In both the original and validation cohorts, the classifier was reported to diagnose cytomegalovirus status with high specificity and sensitivity. When HLA alleles, especially DR and DQ, strongly co-occurred, TCR associations were difficult to assign to individual alleles. The authors suggested that the approach could potentially be extended to other disease states and immunological phenotypes. A further reported finding was that TCR beta sequences accurately predicted the HLA-A and HLA-B alleles for most subjects in the first cohort. Broadly in line with IMGT annotations, most TCR beta V segments showed up in productive rearrangements about 90% or about 30% of the time in an earlier analysis of several hundred of the donors. Three of the identified cytomegalovirus-associated TCR beta chains were confirmed in vitro to be specific for cytomegalovirus antigens. According to a later analysis, TCR association rates differed among HLA loci, with DRB1 alleles showing the most associated TCRs and HLA-C alleles showing the fewest. An association between a missense DCLRE1C variant and V-gene and J-gene trimming of TCR beta chains was found in a later genetic analysis and replicated in an independent cohort. According to a later analysis, most CMV-associated TCR beta chains appeared to be HLA-restricted, and the HLA associations seemed to be driven largely by CMV exposure. Across donors, most TCR sequences were observed very rarely, whereas some public TCRs were present in many individuals.

The method was the immunoSEQ multiplex PCR assay. A mixture of 60 forward primers for TCR Vbeta segments and 13 reverse primers for TCR Jbeta segments was used in the multiplex PCR. The CDR3 region of rearranged TCR beta genes was amplified from genomic DNA by a multiplex PCR assay. On the Illumina HiSeq System, the amplified TCR beta libraries were sequenced as 87-base-pair reads. Regarding the original processing steps: In a later analysis, approximately 74 million unique TCR beta chains were counted across the 500 to 850 repertoires, and approximately 9.9 million of these chains were shared by at least two donors. Raw reads were error-corrected and collapsed into unique sequences by a nearest-neighbor algorithm in which closely related sequences were merged to remove PCR and sequencing errors. CDR3 sequences were aligned to IMGT reference sequences to assign V, D and J gene segments. For a sequence to be retained, a match of at least six nucleotides was required to both a V gene segment and a J gene segment. Rearrangements were classified as productive when the CDR3 lacked stop codons and remained in frame with V and J, and all other rearrangements were classified as non-productive. CDR3 was defined by IMGT convention, running from the second conserved V-encoded cysteine to the conserved J-encoded phenylalanine. Sequences without an unambiguous match to a single V gene segment were excluded from the earlier analysis of almost 600 of the donors. In an earlier analysis of about 590 of the donors, a V segment was called functional when productive rearrangements were above 56.7%, and segregating when the standard deviation between donors exceeded 5%. A statistical classification framework was developed to diagnose cytomegalovirus status using the catalog of TCR beta chain sequences. A later analysis assigned V and J genes by comparing TCR nucleotide sequences with IMGT/GENE-DB human TR gene sequences. A later analysis assigned CDR3 sequences and most-parsimonious VDJ recombination scenarios with the TCRdist pipeline. A later analysis defined each TCR beta chain by its CDR3 amino acid sequence plus V-gene family, and excluded reads lacking a unique V-gene family. As a way to deal with suspected cross-contamination and a sequencing artifact, a later analysis dropped 450 to 600 nucleotide sequences that were highly shared and had low generation probability. For each public chain, a later analysis derived a clonal expansion index from normalized ranks of inferred template counts within each repertoire. A later analysis computed generation probabilities with a VDJ recombination model fitted to out-of-frame rearrangements, and checked the results against IGoR. Hypergeometric tests were used in a later analysis to score TCR-TCR, TCR-HLA and TCR-CMV co-occurrence, with a repertoire-size bias correction applied to the TCR pairs. To estimate false discovery rates, a later analysis permuted the HLA or CMV assignments 20 times. In a later analysis, co-occurring TCRs were grouped using DBSCAN, with TCRdist sequence similarity added in when clustering inside HLA-allele-positive subsets. Co-occurrence clustering excluded repertoires with fewer than 30,000 or more than 120,000 public chains, plus five with anomalous nucleotide sharing. TCRdb holds this immuneACCESS table with in-frame rearrangements only. Some clones are missing; in checked studies, unresolved V genes explain under half, and the rest has no known cause. V and J calls and clone size are copied from that table; D and trimming were computed from the DNA. The sample data list roughly 120,000 clones, and around 10% of these were observed just once. Clones ranked in the top ten supply 2.5% to 3.5% of the sample.

The CDR1 and CDR2 encoded by the germline V gene are MNHNS and SASEGT. Trimming leaves V shorter by 6 bases and J shorter by 4 bases, with the junction holding 8 bases beyond the gene matches. The CDR3 contains 15 residues, cysteine and phenylalanine counted. The DNA shown is the 45-base CDR3, in frame from base 1. The cohort comprised 670 or so healthy bone marrow donors. At the time of sampling, every cohort member was nominally healthy, though immune exposures that went unrecorded were likely present. The donor was CMV seronegative and belonged to the group of 350 or so seronegative cohort members. Every donor gave a peripheral blood sample, and the peripheral blood mononuclear cells from that sample were used for TCR beta sequencing. Genomic DNA extraction from the blood cell samples was performed with the Qiagen DNeasy Blood Extraction Kit. This clone was found a few times. Its antigen specificity is not known. Base qualities are not recorded, but no much larger clone differs from it by a single base.

This TCR was sampled from a man younger than 40 in good health and CMV-seronegative. Sequenced sample: PBMCs. The V and J segments used are TRBV6-1 and TRBJ1-2; 10 nucleotides in the junction match TRBD1. In nucleotide form, the sequence is TGTGCCAGCAGGCCGGGACAGGGGTACACCTATGGCTACACCTTC. It is translated as CASRPGQGYTYGYTF.